Given below is one TCR beta chain in context. The entry originates in a study of blood T cell repertoires in COVID-19. Study details: Sources were T cells, B-cell-depleted T cells, or PBMCs; the material itself was cDNA or gDNA.

The protocol was immunoSEQ multiplex PCR, while the TCRdb copy is restricted to in-frame clones and leaves out a portion. The data show about 320,000 clones, about 85% seen once. Participants' own reports of clinical history determined their cohort assignment. Germline CDR1 is MNHEY and CDR2 is SMNVEV (reference sequence). The V and J ends lost 3 bases and 4 bases respectively, with 13 bases between them. CDR3 length equals 15 residues. The source of this sequence is a woman in her thirties who had been exposed to COVID-19. V is TRBV27 and J is TRBJ1-5; D unclear. Sequenced: PBMCs or T cells enriched from blood (not recorded which). In nucleotides, the CDR3 is TGTGCCAGCAGTTTTGAGGGCCGAGCGAATCAGCCCCAGCATTTT. Encoded protein: CASSFEGRANQPQHF.